These 30 T cell receptor beta chains were all obtained from the same sample, sequenced in a study of beta chain features in type 1 diabetes. Expressed TCRB transcripts were sequenced because the entire RNA isolate underwent reverse transcription. The protocol was immunoSEQ multiplex PCR, while the TCRdb copy is restricted to in-frame clones and leaves out a portion. Of 600,000 to 700,000 clones in the sample, 9.5% to 15% were seen once. Notes on the study in general: Shortening of TCRB CDR3s, moderate but significant, appeared in all four CD4+ subsets of Type 1 diabetes patients.

Their recognized antigens are unknown. The sequenced sample was naive CD4+ T cells from blood. The receptors shown here come from a man between 25 and 39 years old with type 1 diabetes.

This chain's CDR3 is CASRPDYGYTF. In DNA form, the CDR3 reads TGTGCCAGCAGGCCAGACTATGGCTACACCTTC. V usage is TRBV2 and J usage is TRBJ1-2; D gene uncertain. This CDR3 region has 11 residues. Germline V CDR1 and CDR2: SNHLY, FYNNEI. V was shortened by 6 bases and J by 3 bases, with 5 bases between the two germline ends.

The chain is built from TRBV7-2 and TRBJ1-6, with TRBD1 matching over 7 bases. The V gene's germline CDR1 is SGHTA and CDR2 FQGNSA. Germline trimming cut 8 bases from V and 7 bases from J; bases unmatched to any gene: 5. The length of the CDR3 is 13 residues. The CDR3 nucleotides read TGTGCCAGCGCGGGGACAGTGAATTCACCCCTCCACTTT. Encoded protein: CASAGTVNSPLHF.

The V call is TRBV9, the J call TRBJ2-3; possible D gene TRBD2, 5 bases. CDR1 is SGDLS and CDR2 is YYNGEE in the germline V gene. This CDR3 has 15 amino acids. V was pared by 3 bases and J by 0 bases, with 11 bases between. This CDR3 is CASSESGASTDTQYF. The CDR3 DNA reads as TGTGCCAGCAGCGAGAGCGGAGCTAGCACAGATACGCAGTATTTT.

This chain uses TRBV5-1 with TRBJ1-6; no firm D call. V shed 1 base and J shed 0 bases, with 8 bases lying between them. The CDR3 is 16 residues long. Germline V CDR1 and CDR2: SGHRS, YFSETQ. This chain's CDR3 is CASSLNQNSYNSPLHF. Written as DNA, the CDR3 is TGCGCCAGCAGCTTGAATCAAAACTCCTATAATTCACCCCTCCACTTT. Full variable domain (outside the CDR3, taken from reference TRBV5-1 and TRBJ1-6): KAGVTQTPRYLIKTRGQQVTLSCSPISGHRSVSWYQQTPGQGLQFLFEYFSETQRNKGNFPGRFSGRQFSNSRSEMNVSTLELGDSALYLCASSLNQNSYNSPLHFGNGTRLTVT.

The V and J genes are TRBV19 and TRBJ2-1; D tentatively fits TRBD1 or TRBD2 (5 bases each). V was pared by 2 bases and J by 7 bases, with 6 bases between. Per the germline V gene, CDR1 is LNHDA and CDR2 is SQIVND (reference sequence). The CDR3 has 12 amino acids. CDR3 nucleotides: TGTGCCAGTAGTATATGGGGGAATGAGCAGTTCTTC. Its protein is CASSIWGNEQFF.

The rearrangement links TRBV10-3 to TRBJ1-2; TRBD1 is a possible D gene (5 bases). This CDR3 has 14 residues. V shed 0 bases and J shed 2 bases, with 7 bases lying between them. The germline V gene encodes CDR1 ENHRY and CDR2 SYGVKD. The CDR3 protein is CAISESEGNYGYTF. CDR3 sequence (DNA): TGTGCCATCAGTGAGTCAGAGGGGAACTATGGCTACACCTTC.

V is TRBV15 and J is TRBJ1-6; D is ambiguous. V shed 6 bases and J shed 11 bases, with 14 bases lying between them. This CDR3 is 13 amino acids long. Per the germline V gene, CDR1 is LNHNV and CDR2 is YYDKDF (reference sequence). This CDR3 is CATRASAGPPLHF. The DNA of the CDR3 is TGTGCCACCAGGGCGAGCGCCGGACCACCCCTCCACTTT.

This rearrangement joins TRBV5-1 to TRBJ2-5; D may be TRBD1 (6 bases). Looked up from germline, CDR1 is SGHRS and CDR2 is YFSETQ. The CDR3 runs to 14 residues. Trimming took off 3 bases at V and 5 bases at J, with 14 bases between the two ends. CDR3 sequence: CASSYRGQHETQYF. The CDR3 bases are TGCGCCAGCAGCTACCGCGGACAGCATGAGACCCAGTACTTC.

This clone appeared a few times. This chain links TRBV29-1 with TRBJ2-3, with 8 bases matching TRBD2. Per the germline V gene, CDR1 is SQVTM and CDR2 is ANQGSEA. The CDR3 length is 18 residues. V lost 4 bases, J lost 8 bases, and 23 bases stayed unmatched. In nucleotides, the CDR3 is TGCAGCGTTGGGTCTGCGGGGGGCCCGAAAACCCCTCTGGGTACGCAGTATTTT. Its protein product is CSVGSAGGPKTPLGTQYF.

In this sample, this clone turned up a few times. The chain uses TRBV28 and TRBJ2-5; the D gene is possibly TRBD2 (5 bases). CDR1 MDHEN and CDR2 SYDVKM come from the germline V gene. Trimming removed 5 bases from V and 2 bases from J, with 15 bases in between. CDR3 size: 15 residues. The CDR3 loop is CASSPGGRYQETQYF. The DNA for the CDR3 is TGTGCCAGCAGTCCTGGAGGACGGTATCAAGAGACCCAGTACTTC.

The CDR3 is CASSLGAPGYNSPLHF. The CDR3 nucleotides read TGTGCCAGCAGCTTGGGAGCCCCAGGTTATAATTCACCCCTCCACTTT. The chain has TRBV5-4 and TRBJ1-6; D gene uncertain. The CDR3 consists of 16 residues. Deletions cut 0 bases from V and 4 bases from J, with 11 bases between. Germline CDR1 and CDR2: SGHNT and YYREEE (reference sequence).

This clone was observed a handful of times. This rearrangement joins TRBV18 to TRBJ1-3, with a weak D call TRBD1 (5 bases). The V end was cut by 5 bases, the J end by 0 bases, with 11 bases between. This CDR3 spans 15 amino acids. The V gene's germline CDR1 is KGHSH and CDR2 LQKENI. The CDR3 sequence is CASSTGTDSGNTIYF. For the CDR3, the DNA is TGTGCCAGCTCAACGGGGACCGACTCTGGAAACACCATATATTTT.

This clone was counted between two and nine times. The V call is TRBV14, the J call TRBJ1-1, with a tentative D call TRBD1 (6 bases). Germline V gives CDR1 SGHDN, CDR2 FVKESK. The CDR3 extends over 14 amino acids. Trimming shortened V by 6 bases and J by 0 bases, and 11 bases separated the two germline ends. The CDR3 reads CASRVSGVNTEAFF. The CDR3 DNA reads TGTGCCAGCAGAGTCTCAGGGGTGAACACTGAAGCTTTCTTT.

This chain connects TRBV5-6 to TRBJ1-1, with 8 bases identical to TRBD1. V was pared by 7 bases and J by 5 bases, with 13 bases of the junction left unmatched. Germline V lookup: CDR1 SGHDT, CDR2 YYEEEE. The CDR3 length is 15 residues. The CDR3 reads CASELRTGIVTEAFF. CDR3 DNA sequence: TGTGCCAGCGAGCTTAGGACAGGGATCGTAACTGAAGCTTTCTTT.

This clone has a handful of counts. V is TRBV4-3 and J is TRBJ2-6; D perhaps matches TRBD2 (7 bases). This CDR3 has 17 amino acids. The V and J ends lost 4 bases and 2 bases respectively, with 15 bases between them. Germline CDR1 is LGHNA and CDR2 is YSLEER. For the CDR3, the DNA is TGCGCCAGCAGCCCCAGAGGGGGGGACACTGGGGCCAACGTCCTGACTTTC. Translation: CASSPRGGDTGANVLTF.

The chain is built from TRBV6-5 and TRBJ1-2; TRBD1 matches at 7 bases. This CDR3 region has 13 residues. Germline values: CDR1 MNHEY, CDR2 SVGAGI. The V segment lost 4 bases and the J segment 3 bases; nucleotides outside the gene matches: 2. CDR3 in amino acids: CASSFRGYYGYTF. The CDR3 DNA reads as TGTGCCAGCAGTTTCAGGGGGTACTATGGCTACACCTTC.

This rearrangement joins TRBV6-5 to TRBJ2-3; 11 nucleotides agree with TRBD1. The V and J ends lost 10 bases and 4 bases, in that order; junction bases with no gene match: 10. CDR1 and CDR2 (germline): MNHEY, SVGAGI. CDR3 length equals 15 residues. The CDR3 nucleotides read TGTGCCATCAGGTCACCGGGACAGGGGGCAGATACGCAGTATTTT. This codes for CAIRSPGQGADTQYF.

This clone was seen more than once but under ten times. The rearrangement uses TRBV19 and TRBJ1-2, with unresolved D. Germline loops: CDR1 LNHDA, CDR2 SQIVND (reference sequence). Trimming cost V 7 bases and J 6 bases, with 6 bases left between them. The CDR3 has 10 amino acids. The CDR3 DNA reads TGTGCCAGTATGGCAGATGGCTACACCTTC. Translation gives CASMADGYTF. Full variable domain (missing parts from reference TRBV19 and TRBJ1-2): DGGITQSPKYLFRKEGQNVTLSCEQNLNHDAMYWYRQDPGQGLRLIYYSQIVNDFQKGDIAEGYSVSREKKESFPLTVTSAQKNPTAFYLCASMADGYTFGSGTRLTVV.

The chain has TRBV5-6 and TRBJ2-7, with D unclear. The CDR3 extends over 11 amino acids. The V and J ends lost 1 base and 6 bases respectively, with 5 bases between them. CDR1 is SGHDT, CDR2 YYEEEE, per germline. In DNA, the CDR3 is TGTGCCAGCAGCTTGACAAGCGAGCAGTACTTC. Translating it yields CASSLTSEQYF.

V and J are TRBV5-1 and TRBJ1-6; 10 bases map to TRBD1. The CDR3 length is 17 residues. The germline gives CDR1 SGHRS, CDR2 YFSETQ. V shed 1 base and J 6 bases; nucleotides not matched to a gene: 7. The CDR3 protein is CASSLTGTGDTNSPLHF. The CDR3 nucleotides read TGCGCCAGCAGCTTGACCGGGACAGGGGATACTAATTCACCCCTCCACTTT.

Only a few counts were recorded for this clone. The chain has TRBV7-2 and TRBJ1-6; 7 bases agree with TRBD1. CDR1 SGHTA and CDR2 FQGNSA come from the germline V gene. The CDR3 loop spans 16 amino acids. With 5 bases clipped from V and 2 bases from J, the junction kept 6 bases outside the gene matches. DNA of the CDR3: TGTGCCAGCAGCCGGCAGGGGGTCACCTATAATTCACCCCTCCACTTT. As protein: CASSRQGVTYNSPLHF.

The chain couples TRBV10-3 to TRBJ1-2; D is perhaps TRBD1 (5 bases). The CDR3 is 14 amino acids. Germline V lookup: CDR1 ENHRY, CDR2 SYGVKD. V was trimmed by 0 bases and J by 7 bases, leaving 12 bases between them. DNA of the CDR3: TGTGCCATCAGTGAGTCAGCCGGGACCCCTGGCTACACCTTC. It codes for CAISESAGTPGYTF.

This clone occurred a few times. J is TRBJ1-2 and V is TRBV9, with D hard to call. Trimming shortened V by 0 bases and J by 8 bases, and 17 bases separated the two germline ends. The CDR3 runs to 15 residues. Looked up from germline, CDR1 is SGDLS and CDR2 is YYNGEE. CDR3 loop: CASSVGESGQEGYTF. CDR3 in DNA: TGTGCCAGCAGCGTAGGGGAATCGGGCCAGGAAGGCTACACCTTC.

This clone was seen only a few times. This sequence joins TRBV7-3 and TRBJ2-5; the match to TRBD1 covers 9 bases. This CDR3 has 16 amino acids. Trimming removed 0 bases from V and 2 bases from J; junction bases left unmatched: 4. In germline, CDR1 is SGHTA, CDR2 FQGTGA. CDR3 sequence reads: CASSLTSGQGQETQYF. In nucleotides, the CDR3 is TGTGCCAGCAGCTTAACCTCCGGACAGGGGCAAGAGACCCAGTACTTC.

The V and J genes are TRBV5-1 and TRBJ2-1; TRBD1 agrees at 10 bases. Germline V gene sequence: CDR1 SGHRS, CDR2 YFSETQ. The CDR3 extends over 15 amino acids. Trimming cost V 3 bases and J 9 bases; bases outside gene matches: 9. The CDR3 spells CASSSGQGDVREQFF. Here the CDR3 DNA reads TGCGCCAGCAGCTCCGGACAGGGGGACGTGCGTGAGCAGTTCTTC.

This clone was observed a few times. The chain uses TRBV6-1 and TRBJ2-1; possible D gene TRBD1, 5 bases. Germline CDR1 MNHNS, CDR2 SASEGT. Trimming removed 2 bases from V and 9 bases from J, with 11 bases in between. This CDR3 spans 13 amino acids. CDR3 in amino acids: CASSETGWGEQFF. The CDR3 DNA reads as TGTGCCAGCAGTGAAACAGGATGGGGTGAGCAGTTCTTC.

The table lists this clone with a few counts. V is TRBV6-1 and J is TRBJ1-5; TRBD1 matches 8 bases. Germline V lookup: CDR1 MNHNS, CDR2 SASEGT. The CDR3 covers 16 residues. The V segment lost 3 bases and the J segment 5 bases; nucleotides outside the gene matches: 9. This CDR3 reads CASSEYATGADQPQHF. The CDR3 DNA sequence: TGTGCCAGCAGTGAGTACGCGACAGGGGCTGATCAGCCCCAGCATTTT.

This chain joins TRBV7-2 and TRBJ1-6, with D maybe TRBD1 (5 bases). In germline, CDR1 is SGHTA, CDR2 FQGNSA. V gave up 5 bases and J gave up 9 bases, with 23 bases separating them. The CDR3 consists of 17 residues. CDR3 DNA sequence: TGTGCCAGCAGCCTCCGGGCACAGGCAAATGATGGTTCACCCCTCCACTTT. Encoded protein: CASSLRAQANDGSPLHF.

This clone turned up a few times. The chain employs TRBV11-2 and TRBJ2-1; a weak D match, TRBD1 (5 bases). CDR1 is SGHAT and CDR2 is FQNNGV in the germline V gene. V was cut by 2 bases and J by 0 bases, with 17 bases left in between. This CDR3 is built from 18 residues. Here the CDR3 DNA reads TGTGCCAGCAGCTTACAGCTTTTCCTCGACAGCTCCTACAATGAGCAGTTCTTC. Protein product: CASSLQLFLDSSYNEQFF.

This clone has a handful of counts. This rearrangement joins TRBV7-2 to TRBJ1-1; D is uncertain. Germline-derived CDR1 and CDR2 are SGHTA and FQGNSA. CDR3 length: 11 amino acids. V was clipped by 5 bases and J by 4 bases, with 5 bases between them. The DNA of the CDR3 is TGTGCCAGCAGCGCGATCACTGAAGCTTTCTTT. This translates into CASSAITEAFF.